A single sample is the source of the 19 T cell receptor beta chains below, sequenced in a study of T cells in Graves' hyperthyroidism and ophthalmopathy. TCR beta CDR3 sequences were amplified from RNA transcripts. First-round RT-PCR of the TCR CDR3 relied on the HTBI primer set. TCRdb passed the multiplex PCR reads through MiXCR, listing each CDR3 protein once. Seen here are hundreds of thousands of distinct CDR3 sequences, around 20% observed once, and the top ten hold 47%. Sequenced material: blood. All receptors come from a man aged 35-49 years with Graves' ophthalmopathy.

The V call is TRBV5-1, the J call TRBJ2-5; D may be TRBD2 (6 bases). CDR1 and CDR2 (germline): SGHRS, YFSETQ. The ends were cut back, 2 bases at V and 5 bases at J, with 19 bases in the middle. This CDR3 is built from 16 residues. Here the CDR3 DNA reads TGCGCCAGCAGCTTAAACACGGGCGGGGTCGGGGAGACCCAGTACTTC. Translation: CASSLNTGGVGETQYF.

A word on this clonotype: The junction departs from germline at one end; a sequencing error may be responsible. The V and J genes are TRBV7-2 and TRBJ2-7; D is perhaps TRBD1 (5 bases). CDR1 is SGHTA and CDR2 is FQGNSA in the germline V gene. This CDR3 contains 12 residues. The CDR3 DNA sequence: TGTGCCAGAAGCTTATGGGGCGACGAGCAGTACTTC. This translates into CARSLWGDEQYF.

CDR3 loop: CASSLPRAGTQQFF. As DNA, the CDR3 is TGTGCCAGCAGCCTCCCCCGAGCTGGGACTCAGCAGTTCTTC. The rearrangement links TRBV7-8 to TRBJ2-1; maybe TRBD2 (6 bases). CDR3 length: 14 amino acids. The V gene lost 5 bases and the J gene lost 11 bases, with 19 bases spanning the gap. The germline gives CDR1 SGHVS, CDR2 FQNEAQ. Full variable domain (missing parts from reference TRBV7-8 and TRBJ2-1): GAGVSQSPRYKVAKRGQDVALRCDPISGHVSLFWYQQALGQGPEFLTYFQNEAQLDKSGLPSDRFFAERPEGSVSTLKIQRTQQEDSAVYLCASSLPRAGTQQFFGPGTRLTVL.

In its sample, this clonotype was seen many times. V gene TRBV5-1 combines with J gene TRBJ2-1; the D gene could be TRBD1 or TRBD2 (6 bases each). V dropped 4 bases and J dropped 6 bases, with 23 bases sitting between them. This CDR3 is built from 17 residues. Germline CDR1 reads SGHRS; CDR2 reads YFSETQ. The CDR3 bases are TGCGCCAGCAGCCTCCGCCCTCGGGGGAGCAGGGGCAATGAGCAGTTCTTC. Encoded protein: CASSLRPRGSRGNEQFF. The whole variable domain, remainder taken from reference TRBV5-1 and TRBJ2-1, is KAGVTQTPRYLIKTRGQQVTLSCSPISGHRSVSWYQQTPGQGLQFLFEYFSETQRNKGNFPGRFSGRQFSNSRSEMNVSTLELGDSALYLCASSLRPRGSRGNEQFFGPGTRLTVL.

This chain joins TRBV7-9 and TRBJ1-1; 10 bases are shared with TRBD1. Germline CDR1 reads SEHNR; CDR2 reads FQNEAQ (reference sequence). The length of the CDR3 is 15 residues. V lost 2 bases and J lost 5; bases outside the gene matches: 5. The CDR3 reads CASSLRGTGATEAFF. The CDR3 DNA is TGTGCCAGCAGCTTAAGAGGGACAGGGGCGACTGAAGCTTTCTTT.

This clonotype occurred a few times. The chain uses TRBV27 and TRBJ2-3; TRBD2 matches 8 bases. Germline assignment: CDR1 MNHEY and CDR2 SMNVEV (reference sequence). Losses at the gene ends were 10 bases for V and 7 bases for J; bases not matched to a gene: 13. The CDR3 loop spans 14 amino acids. The CDR3 here is CATSQAGGPNTQYF. CDR3 nucleotides: TGTGCCACCTCCCAGGCGGGAGGCCCAAATACGCAGTATTTT.

V and J are TRBV12-3 or TRBV12-4 and TRBJ1-2; D might be TRBD1 (6 bases). The CDR3 loop spans 11 amino acids. The V end was cut by 8 bases, the J end by 8 bases, with 12 bases between. Here the CDR3 reads CASEMGGGYTF. The CDR3 region has the DNA TGTGCCAGCGAGATGGGGGGCGGCTACACCTTC.

The CDR3: CASGYPPDSLDTQYF. DNA for the CDR3: TGTGCCAGCGGATACCCCCCGGACAGTCTAGATACGCAGTATTTT. The chain recombines TRBV11-2 with TRBJ2-3, with D maybe TRBD1 (6 bases). Looked up from germline, CDR1 is SGHAT and CDR2 is FQNNGV. Trimming cost V 8 bases and J 5 bases, with 20 bases left between them. The CDR3 is 15 amino acids.

This clonotype was seen only a few times. The chain couples TRBV20-1 to TRBJ2-7, with D perhaps matching TRBD2 (5 bases). CDR1 and CDR2 from the germline V gene are DFQATT and SNEGSKA (reference sequence). The CDR3 loop spans 14 amino acids. V lost 5 bases, J lost 3 bases, and 17 bases lay in between. The CDR3 DNA is TGCAGTGCTTCGAAACCCGGGATCCACTACGAGCAGTACTTC. Translated: CSASKPGIHYEQYF.

This clonotype was seen many times. This chain connects TRBV28 to TRBJ1-1; D uncertain. This CDR3 region has 14 residues. Germline V lookup: CDR1 MDHEN, CDR2 SYDVKM. V was trimmed by 3 bases and J by 0 bases, leaving 8 bases between them. CDR3 region: CASSFVVMNTEAFF. The CDR3 DNA reads TGTGCCAGCAGTTTTGTTGTGATGAACACTGAAGCTTTCTTT.

This clonotype was recorded a few times. This chain links TRBV9 with TRBJ2-7, with 10 positions matching TRBD1. CDR3 length: 15 amino acids. Germline V gene sequence: CDR1 SGDLS, CDR2 YYNGEE. The junction had 7 bases not matched to a gene; V was cut back by 2 bases and J by 5 bases. As DNA, the CDR3 is TGTGCCAGCAGCGTTAGGGACAGGGGTCGGGACGAGCAGTACTTC. Protein: CASSVRDRGRDEQYF.

This clonotype has a count of ten or more. This rearrangement joins TRBV27 to TRBJ1-2, with 8 bases identical to TRBD1. The CDR3 is made up of 14 amino acids. The germline V gene encodes CDR1 MNHEY and CDR2 SMNVEV (reference sequence). With V trimmed by 6 bases and J by 4 bases, 7 bases remained unmatched. This chain's CDR3 is CASSIGQGPYGYTF. In DNA, the CDR3 is TGTGCCAGCAGCATCGGACAGGGACCCTATGGCTACACCTTC.

About this clonotype: At one end, the junction sequence differs from germline, possibly due to a read error. The gene calls are TRBV7-8 and TRBJ2-1; 7 nucleotides match TRBD2. This CDR3 has 17 residues. The germline V gene has CDR1 SGHVS and CDR2 FQNEAQ. The CDR3 region is CASSLFGSGISYDEQFF. The CDR3 region has the DNA TGTGCCAGCAGCTTATTCGGAAGCGGGATCTCCTACGATGAGCAGTTCTTC. The whole variable domain, filled in from reference TRBV7-8 and TRBJ2-1, reads GAGVSQSPRYKVAKRGQDVALRCDPISGHVSLFWYQQALGQGPEFLTYFQNEAQLDKSGLPSDRFFAERPEGSVSTLKIQRTQQEDSAVYLCASSLFGSGISYDEQFFGPGTRLTVL.

The chain combines TRBV20-1 with TRBJ1-4; tentatively, D is TRBD1 (5 bases). Germline CDR1 DFQATT, CDR2 SNEGSKA (reference sequence). The CDR3 runs to 16 residues. V was trimmed by 6 bases and J by 0 bases, leaving 17 bases between them. In nucleotides, the CDR3 is TGCAGTGCCCCCCTAGACAGAACGGCAACTAATGAAAAACTGTTTTTT. Translated: CSAPLDRTATNEKLFF.

This clonotype was observed many times. The chain combines TRBV28 with TRBJ2-7, with 7 bases identical to TRBD1. Germline V gene lookup returns CDR1 MDHEN and CDR2 SYDVKM. The CDR3 consists of 16 residues. The junction had 16 bases not matched to a gene; V was cut back by 5 bases and J by 6 bases. The CDR3 nucleotides are TGTGCCAGCAGTACTATCAACCCGGGACAGTCTTTCGAGCAGTACTTC. Translating gives CASSTINPGQSFEQYF.

The V gene is TRBV18, the J gene TRBJ2-6; perhaps TRBD1 as D (6 bases). Germline CDR1 and CDR2: KGHSH and LQKENI. With 1 base removed from V and 1 base from J, the gap between germline ends came to 8 bases. The CDR3 length is 16 residues. The CDR3 nucleotides read TGTGCCAGCTCACCACTAAGGGGGTCTGGGGCCAACGTCCTGACTTTC. Its protein is CASSPLRGSGANVLTF.

The chain has TRBV27 and TRBJ1-2, with TRBD1 as a possible D gene (6 bases). Between the trimmed V and J ends, which lost 0 bases and 8 bases, there was a span of 13 bases. This CDR3 has 14 residues. Germline V gives CDR1 MNHEY, CDR2 SMNVEV (reference sequence). CDR3: CASSLSSRGRGYTF. The CDR3 DNA follows: TGTGCCAGCAGTTTATCGAGCAGGGGACGGGGCTACACCTTC.

The CDR3 here is CASSQMRWGKLFF. The CDR3 nucleotides read TGTGCCAGCAGCCAAATGAGATGGGGAAAACTGTTTTTT. The chain recombines TRBV14 with TRBJ1-4; D unresolved. Deletions cut 2 bases from V and 10 bases from J, with 11 bases between. The CDR3 loop spans 13 amino acids. Germline CDR1 and CDR2: SGHDN and FVKESK.

This clonotype has only a few counts. The DNA for the CDR3 is TGTGCCAGCACCCGCGGTAGCGGTCATGGGGAGACCCAGTACTTC. Translated: CASTRGSGHGETQYF. V gene TRBV25-1 combines with J gene TRBJ2-5, with a tentative D call TRBD2 (6 bases). Germline V gives CDR1 MGHDK, CDR2 SYGVNS. This CDR3 contains 15 residues. The germline V and J ends were trimmed by 7 bases and 5 bases, with 20 bases remaining between them.